The clone carrying this T cell receptor beta chain has just one count. Authors' analysis steps: Amplification of reference gene primers was used by the study to estimate nucleated cell counts. TCRdb's copy holds only in-frame clones and misses some; the assay was immunoSEQ multiplex PCR. V and J calls and clone size are given by that table; D and trimming were obtained from the DNA. The profile shows around 310,000 clones, around 91% of them singletons. The sample comes from a study of blood T cell repertoires in COVID-19. In the study overall: Sources were T cells, B-cell-depleted T cells, or PBMCs; the material itself was cDNA or gDNA.

J gave up 4 bases and V 0 bases, and 5 bases lay outside the gene matches. This CDR3 is 15 amino acids long. CDR1 is MGHRA and CDR2 is YSYEKL in the germline V gene. Patients at the Seattle site were enrolled during active infection and followed longitudinally. The sequence was obtained from a middle-aged woman with COVID-19, enrolled during active disease. Sequenced sample: peripheral blood. J is TRBJ1-1 and V is TRBV4-1, with TRBD1 matching 7 bases. The CDR3 sequence is CASSQEGGDFTEAFF. CDR3 in DNA: TGCGCCAGCAGCCAAGAAGGGGGCGATTTCACTGAAGCTTTCTTT.